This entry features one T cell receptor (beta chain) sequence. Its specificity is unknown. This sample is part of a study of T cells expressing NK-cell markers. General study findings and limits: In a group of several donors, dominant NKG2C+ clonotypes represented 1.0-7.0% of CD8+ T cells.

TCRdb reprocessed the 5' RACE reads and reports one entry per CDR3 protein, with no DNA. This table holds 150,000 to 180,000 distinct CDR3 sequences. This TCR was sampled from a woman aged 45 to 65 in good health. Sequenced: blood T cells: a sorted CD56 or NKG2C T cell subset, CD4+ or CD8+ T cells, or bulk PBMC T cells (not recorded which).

This chain's CDR3 is CASSFSRGPHYEQYF. This chain uses TRBV27 with TRBJ2-7; TCRdb lists TRBD1, though no DNA is available to test this call. Germline loops: CDR1 MNHEY, CDR2 SMNVEV (reference sequence). The CDR3 extends over 15 amino acids.